These 27 T cell receptor beta chains were sequenced from one sample in a study of T cell responses to AZD1222 COVID-19 vaccine. Using immunoSEQ multiplex PCR, the repertoire was profiled, and TCRdb retains in-frame clones only, with some absent. The sample contains around 160,000 clones, about 93% of which appear only once. The sample consisted of peripheral blood, taken on day 0 of AZD1222 vaccination. The receptors come from an adult in good health.

V gene TRBV10-3 combines with J gene TRBJ2-7; tentative D call: TRBD1 (6 bases). Trimming removed 6 bases from V and 0 bases from J, with 12 bases in between. The CDR3 contains 14 residues. Germline V CDR1 and CDR2: ENHRY, SYGVKD. The CDR3 region is CAIRPTGTSYEQYF. The CDR3 nucleotides read TGTGCCATCAGACCGACAGGAACCTCCTACGAGCAGTACTTC.

The chain carries TRBV28 and TRBJ2-1; D not certain. The germline V gene encodes CDR1 MDHEN and CDR2 SYDVKM. The CDR3 is 14 amino acids. The V and J ends lost 6 bases and 2 bases respectively, with 11 bases between them. CDR3 loop: CASSPGSTYNEQFF. The CDR3 nucleotides read TGTGCCAGCAGCCCCGGTTCTACCTACAATGAGCAGTTCTTC.

This clone was detected only once. The rearrangement joins TRBV19 to TRBJ1-1, with D possibly being TRBD1 (6 bases). V lost 8 bases and J lost 0, with 10 bases in between. CDR1 is LNHDA, CDR2 SQIVND, per germline (reference sequence). The length of the CDR3 is 13 residues. The CDR3 region has the DNA TGTGCCAGTGGACAGACGGTGAACACTGAAGCTTTCTTT. Its translation is CASGQTVNTEAFF.

The chain has TRBV19 and TRBJ2-5, with D unresolved. Germline CDR1 LNHDA, CDR2 SQIVND (reference sequence). The CDR3 is 12 amino acids. V gave up 6 bases and J gave up 2 bases, with 7 bases separating them. The CDR3 loop reads CASSLGQETQYF. CDR3 nucleotides: TGTGCCAGTAGCCTTGGGCAAGAGACCCAGTACTTC.

The CDR3 DNA reads TGCGCCAGCAGCTTGGGACACAACTCCGATGGCTACACCTTC. Translated: CASSLGHNSDGYTF. The chain is built from TRBV5-1 and TRBJ1-2; no clear D. Germline V CDR1 and CDR2: SGHRS, YFSETQ. V dropped 0 bases and J dropped 6 bases, with 12 bases sitting between them. The CDR3 spans 14 residues.

This chain connects TRBV28 to TRBJ1-6; TRBD1 agrees at 7 bases. Germline values: CDR1 MDHEN, CDR2 SYDVKM. The V gene end was trimmed by 3 bases and the J gene end by 14 bases; junction bases not matched to a gene: 7. This CDR3 is built from 13 residues. CDR3 nucleotides: TGTGCCAGCAGTTTCGGGACAGAATTCACCCTCCACTTT. Translation: CASSFGTEFTLHF.

This chain uses TRBV11-3 with TRBJ2-1; D gene ambiguous. The CDR3 is 12 amino acids. CDR1 SGHNT and CDR2 YENEEA come from the germline V gene. Trimming took 2 bases from V and 6 from J, leaving 5 bases between them. The CDR3 is CASSLSINEQFF. The CDR3 DNA is TGTGCCAGCAGCTTATCAATCAATGAGCAGTTCTTC.

This chain uses TRBV28 with TRBJ1-3; possibly TRBD1 for D (6 bases). CDR3 size: 15 residues. Germline V CDR1 and CDR2: MDHEN, SYDVKM. V was trimmed by 6 bases and J by 1 base, leaving 13 bases between them. CDR3 sequence: CASSSRGGSGNTIYF. The DNA for the CDR3 is TGTGCCAGCAGCTCCAGAGGGGGATCTGGAAACACCATATATTTT.

V and J are TRBV28 and TRBJ1-4; TRBD1 agrees at 7 bases. Per germline, CDR1 MDHEN and CDR2 SYDVKM. The CDR3 is 17 amino acids. Trimming at V came to 5 bases and at J to 8 bases, leaving 17 bases not matched to a gene. The CDR3 bases are TGTGCCAGCAGTCTACCCGGGACAGCCCCACCGAAGGAAAAACTGTTTTTT. The encoded protein is CASSLPGTAPPKEKLFF. The full variable domain, its missing parts supplied by reference TRBV28 and TRBJ1-4, is DVKVTQSSRYLVKRTGEKVFLECVQDMDHENMFWYRQDPGLGLRLIYFSYDVKMKEKGDIPEGYSVSREKKERFSLILESASTNQTSMYLCASSLPGTAPPKEKLFFGSGTQLSVL.

CDR3 in amino acids: CASSPTLNTGELFF. The CDR3 nucleotides read TGCGCCAGCAGTCCGACTCTGAACACCGGGGAGCTGTTTTTT. The J gene is TRBJ2-2, the V gene TRBV10-2, with D uncertain. The V end lost 5 bases, the J end lost 1 base, and 8 bases lay between the germline ends. Germline V CDR1 and CDR2: WSHSY, SAAADI. The CDR3 consists of 14 residues.

The CDR3 region has the DNA TGCGCCAGCAGCTTTGGAGGGGTAAACATTCAGTACTTC. The encoded protein is CASSFGGVNIQYF. V is TRBV5-1 and J is TRBJ2-4; maybe TRBD2 (6 bases). This CDR3 comprises 13 residues. With 2 bases removed from V and 6 bases from J, the gap between germline ends came to 9 bases. The germline V gene has CDR1 SGHRS and CDR2 YFSETQ.

V is TRBV6-4 and J is TRBJ1-2; 7 nucleotides agree with TRBD1. Per germline, CDR1 MRHNA and CDR2 SNTAGT. J was trimmed by 2 bases and V by 6 bases; bases with no gene match: 6. The CDR3 extends over 14 amino acids. The CDR3 loop reads CASRPGTANYGYTF. CDR3 DNA sequence: TGTGCCAGCAGACCCGGGACAGCCAACTATGGCTACACCTTC.

J is TRBJ1-1 and V is TRBV29-1; 7 bases match TRBD1. The CDR3 length is 10 residues. The V segment lost 3 bases and the J segment 11 bases; nucleotides outside the gene matches: 3. Germline assignment: CDR1 SQVTM and CDR2 ANQGSEA. CDR3 in DNA: TGCAGCGTTGAGGAGACAGGGGCTTTCTTT. Protein sequence: CSVEETGAFF. The full variable domain, with the rest looked up from reference TRBV29-1 and TRBJ1-1, is SAVISQKPSRDICQRGTSLTIQCQVDSQVTMMFWYRQQPGQSLTLIATANQGSEATYESGFVIDKFPISRPNLTFSTLTVSNMSPEDSSIYLCSVEETGAFFGQGTRLTVV.

The chain links TRBV4-1 to TRBJ1-4; TRBD1 is a possible D gene (6 bases). Per germline, CDR1 MGHRA and CDR2 YSYEKL. V gave up 7 bases and J gave up 5 bases, with 11 bases separating them. The CDR3 is 13 residues long. DNA for the CDR3: TGCGCCAGCAAGTCTAGGGGGAATGAAAAACTGTTTTTT. Protein: CASKSRGNEKLFF.

This chain connects TRBV13 to TRBJ2-1, with TRBD1 matching over 7 bases. The CDR3 length is 15 residues. Trimming took 5 bases from V and 7 from J; bases not matched to a gene: 11. The germline V gene has CDR1 PRHDT and CDR2 FYEKMQ (reference sequence). The CDR3 spells CASSIQSGTANEQFF. The DNA for the CDR3 is TGTGCCAGCAGCATCCAATCCGGGACAGCTAATGAGCAGTTCTTC.

The gene calls are TRBV2 and TRBJ2-6; TRBD1 matches at 7 bases. The CDR3 spans 16 residues. V was clipped by 11 bases and J by 0 bases; unmatched bases: 10. Germline lookup yields CDR1 SNHLY and CDR2 FYNNEI. The CDR3 bases are TGTGCCGGGGCACAGGGGCACAGCTCTGGGGCCAACGTCCTGACTTTC. Amino acids: CAGAQGHSSGANVLTF.

This rearrangement joins TRBV30 to TRBJ2-2, with D maybe TRBD2 (5 bases). This CDR3 comprises 17 residues. Deletions cut 3 bases from V and 0 bases from J, with 17 bases between. Per the germline V gene, CDR1 is GTSNPN and CDR2 is SVGIG (reference sequence). As DNA, the CDR3 is TGTGCCTGGAGACGCGGGCAGTCGGCGACGAACACCGGGGAGCTGTTTTTT. Protein product: CAWRRGQSATNTGELFF. The full variable domain, completed using reference TRBV30 and TRBJ2-2, is SQTIHQWPATLVQPVGSPLSLECTVEGTSNPNLYWYRQAAGRGLQLLFYSVGIGQISSEVPQNLSASRPQDRQFILSSKKLLLSDSGFYLCAWRRGQSATNTGELFFGEGSRLTVL.

The rearrangement joins TRBV3-1 (or the pseudogene TRBV3-2) to TRBJ2-7, with D possibly called TRBD1 or TRBD2 (5 bases each). Germline CDR1 is LGHDT and CDR2 is YNNKEL (reference sequence). The CDR3 has 13 amino acids. V lost 4 bases and J lost 6, with 13 bases in between. The CDR3 sequence: CASSLWDVPEQYF. CDR3 nucleotides: TGTGCCAGCAGCCTGTGGGACGTCCCCGAGCAGTACTTC.

This clone occurred a few times. The genes are TRBV5-5 and TRBJ1-6, with a tentative D call TRBD1 (5 bases). V dropped 1 base and J dropped 7 bases, with 9 bases sitting between them. The CDR3 runs 14 residues. Germline assignment: CDR1 SGHKS and CDR2 YYEKEE (reference sequence). CDR3 coding DNA: TGTGCCAGCAGCTTGTGGGGGATAAATTCACCCCTCCACTTT. It codes for CASSLWGINSPLHF.

In DNA, the CDR3 is TGTGCCAGCAGCCCACTTCGGTCTACCTATAACACTGAAGCTTTCTTT. This gives the protein CASSPLRSTYNTEAFF. This chain links TRBV14 with TRBJ1-1; D unclear. V was pared by 4 bases and J by 2 bases, with 17 bases between. This CDR3 is 16 amino acids long. Germline values: CDR1 SGHDN, CDR2 FVKESK.

The chain joins TRBV28 to TRBJ1-2, with D possibly TRBD1 on 6 matching bases. The CDR3 spans 14 residues. Germline CDR1 and CDR2: MDHEN and SYDVKM. The V gene lost 8 bases and the J gene lost 2 bases, with 15 bases spanning the gap. The CDR3 coding sequence is TGTGCCAGCCTTCCACAGGGATTCAACTATGGCTACACCTTC. Its protein product is CASLPQGFNYGYTF.

This chain links TRBV6-4 with TRBJ1-1; a possible D gene is TRBD1 (5 bases). V lost 5 bases, J lost 1 base, and 17 bases lay in between. The germline CDR1 and CDR2 sequences are MRHNA and SNTAGT. This CDR3 has 16 amino acids. The CDR3: CASSSGTNLGNTEAFF. For the CDR3, the DNA is TGTGCCAGCAGTAGCGGGACTAACCTGGGGAACACTGAAGCTTTCTTT.

This rearrangement joins TRBV29-1 to TRBJ1-4; 11 nucleotides line up with TRBD1. This CDR3 contains 16 residues. Trimming cost V 8 bases and J 6 bases; bases outside gene matches: 14. Germline values: CDR1 SQVTM, CDR2 ANQGSEA. This CDR3 is CSILGQGARGDEKLFF. The CDR3 nucleotides read TGCAGCATCCTCGGACAGGGGGCTAGGGGGGATGAAAAACTGTTTTTT.

The chain joins TRBV5-1 to TRBJ1-2; the match to TRBD1 covers 8 bases. The germline CDR1 and CDR2 sequences are SGHRS and YFSETQ. V lost 1 base, J lost 4 bases, and 9 bases stayed unmatched. The CDR3 totals 16 residues. The CDR3 is CASSLIGADRGYGYTF. The DNA of the CDR3 is TGCGCCAGCAGCTTGATTGGGGCAGACAGGGGCTATGGCTACACCTTC. Full variable domain (rest looked up from reference TRBV5-1 and TRBJ1-2): KAGVTQTPRYLIKTRGQQVTLSCSPISGHRSVSWYQQTPGQGLQFLFEYFSETQRNKGNFPGRFSGRQFSNSRSEMNVSTLELGDSALYLCASSLIGADRGYGYTFGSGTRLTVV.

CDR3 amino acids: CASRNTGGTQYF. In DNA form, the CDR3 reads TGTGCCAGCAGGAACACTGGGGGGACCCAGTACTTC. This chain links TRBV28 with TRBJ2-5; the D gene could be TRBD1 or TRBD2 (5 bases each). Germline V gene sequence: CDR1 MDHEN, CDR2 SYDVKM. V lost 6 bases and J 7 bases, leaving 12 bases between the germline ends. This CDR3 is 12 amino acids long.

The chain joins TRBV18 to TRBJ2-1; D is uncertain. The CDR3 is made up of 12 amino acids. In germline, CDR1 is KGHSH, CDR2 LQKENI. Deletions cut 3 bases from V and 6 bases from J, with 6 bases between. The CDR3 sequence: CASSPTGNEQFF. CDR3 bases: TGTGCCAGCTCACCGACCGGCAATGAGCAGTTCTTC.

V gene TRBV11-2 combines with J gene TRBJ2-7; 10 bases agree with TRBD1. The V segment lost 3 bases and the J segment 5 bases; nucleotides outside the gene matches: 1. This CDR3 region has 13 residues. Germline CDR1 reads SGHAT; CDR2 reads FQNNGV. The CDR3 bases are TGTGCCAGCAGCTTGACAGGGGGCCACGAGCAGTACTTC. Amino acids: CASSLTGGHEQYF.